This TCR beta chain was identified during a study of cytomegalovirus exposure and HLA in healthy donors. Study conclusions and caveats: A prior analysis recorded that most TCR beta V segments were productive about 87% or about 30% of the time. Both high specificity and high sensitivity reportedly marked the classifier's diagnosis of cytomegalovirus status. Three of the chains that were CMV-associated were confirmed in vitro to be specific for CMV antigens. Looking again later, the authors saw that most CMV-associated TCR beta chains seemed HLA-restricted.

PCR used 60 Vbeta primers and 13 Jbeta primers. Clones were read by immunoSEQ multiplex PCR, and TCRdb kept only the in-frame ones, dropping some. This sample has some 120,000 clones, with 74% found just once. The ends lost 6 bases at V and 4 bases at J; junction bases unmatched: 5. Per germline, CDR1 SNHLY and CDR2 FYNNEI. This CDR3 spans 14 amino acids. With respect to this clone: Its matching antigen is unknown.

Material: PBMCs. This clonotype was obtained from a woman aged 45-59 years in good health and CMV-seropositive. J is TRBJ2-7 and V is TRBV2, with 11 bases that match TRBD2. The CDR3: CASRPGTSGYEQYF. The CDR3 nucleotides are TGTGCCAGCAGGCCCGGGACTAGCGGTTACGAGCAGTACTTC.